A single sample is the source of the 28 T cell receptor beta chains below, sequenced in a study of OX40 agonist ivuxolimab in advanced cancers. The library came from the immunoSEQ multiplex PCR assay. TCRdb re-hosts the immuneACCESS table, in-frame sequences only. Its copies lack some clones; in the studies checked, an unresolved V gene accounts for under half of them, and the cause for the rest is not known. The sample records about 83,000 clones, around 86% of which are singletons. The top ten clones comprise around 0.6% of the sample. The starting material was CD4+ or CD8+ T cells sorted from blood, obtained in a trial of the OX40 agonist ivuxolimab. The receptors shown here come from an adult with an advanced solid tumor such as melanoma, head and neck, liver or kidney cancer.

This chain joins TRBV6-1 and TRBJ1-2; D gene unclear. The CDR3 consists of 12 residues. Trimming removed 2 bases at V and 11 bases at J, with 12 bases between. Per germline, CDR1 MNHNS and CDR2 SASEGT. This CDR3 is CASSESWQVYTF. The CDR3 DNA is TGTGCCAGCAGTGAATCATGGCAGGTTTACACCTTC.

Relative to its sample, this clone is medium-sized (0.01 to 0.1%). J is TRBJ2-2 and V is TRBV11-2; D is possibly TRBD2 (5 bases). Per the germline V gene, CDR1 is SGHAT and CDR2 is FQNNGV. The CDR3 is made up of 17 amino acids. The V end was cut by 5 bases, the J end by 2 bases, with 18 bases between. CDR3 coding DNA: TGTGCCAGCAGCGCCAAACTCCGGGAAGACAACACCGGGGAGCTGTTTTTT. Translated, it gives CASSAKLREDNTGELFF.

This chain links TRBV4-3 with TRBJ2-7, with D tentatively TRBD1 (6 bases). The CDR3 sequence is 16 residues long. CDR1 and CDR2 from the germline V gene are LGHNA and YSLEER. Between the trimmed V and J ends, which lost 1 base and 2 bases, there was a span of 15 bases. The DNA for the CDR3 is TGCGCCAGCAGCCAAGGAACAGGACAGATGACCTACGAGCAGTACTTC. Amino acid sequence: CASSQGTGQMTYEQYF.

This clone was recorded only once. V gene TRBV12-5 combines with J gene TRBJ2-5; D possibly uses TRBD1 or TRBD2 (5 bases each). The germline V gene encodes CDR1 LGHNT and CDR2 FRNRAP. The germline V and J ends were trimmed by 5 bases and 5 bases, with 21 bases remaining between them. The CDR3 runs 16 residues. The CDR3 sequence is CASGPGQGRRAETQYF. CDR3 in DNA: TGTGCTAGTGGTCCGGGGCAGGGAAGGCGAGCGGAGACCCAGTACTTC.

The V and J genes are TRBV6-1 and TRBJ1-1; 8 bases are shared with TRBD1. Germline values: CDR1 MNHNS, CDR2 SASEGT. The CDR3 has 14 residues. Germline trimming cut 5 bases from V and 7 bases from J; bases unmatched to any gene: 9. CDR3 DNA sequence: TGTGCCAGCAGTTCAGTGACAGGGGTACATGAAGCTTTCTTT. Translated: CASSSVTGVHEAFF.

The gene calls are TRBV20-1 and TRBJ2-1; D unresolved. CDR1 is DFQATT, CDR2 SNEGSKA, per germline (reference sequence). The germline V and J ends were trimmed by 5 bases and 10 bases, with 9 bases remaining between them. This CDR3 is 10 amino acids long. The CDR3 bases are TGCAGTGCTTCCAGCAGGGAGCAGTTCTTC. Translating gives CSASSREQFF.

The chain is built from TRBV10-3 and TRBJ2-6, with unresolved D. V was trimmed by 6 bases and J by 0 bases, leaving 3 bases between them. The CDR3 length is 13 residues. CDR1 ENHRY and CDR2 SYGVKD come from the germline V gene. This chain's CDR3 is CAIRDSGANVLTF. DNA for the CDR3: TGTGCCATCAGGGACTCTGGGGCCAACGTCCTGACTTTC.

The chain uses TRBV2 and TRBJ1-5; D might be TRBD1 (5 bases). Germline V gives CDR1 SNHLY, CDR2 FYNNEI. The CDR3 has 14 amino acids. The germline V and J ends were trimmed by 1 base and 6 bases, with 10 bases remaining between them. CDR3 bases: TGTGCCAGCAGTGAAGAAGGCAGGGTTCAGCCCCAGCATTTT. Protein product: CASSEEGRVQPQHF. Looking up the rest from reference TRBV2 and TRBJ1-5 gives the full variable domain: EPEVTQTPSHQVTQMGQEVILRCVPISNHLYFYWYRQILGQKVEFLVSFYNNEISEKSEIFDDQFSVERPDGSNFTLKIRSTKLEDSAMYFCASSEEGRVQPQHFGDGTRLSIL.

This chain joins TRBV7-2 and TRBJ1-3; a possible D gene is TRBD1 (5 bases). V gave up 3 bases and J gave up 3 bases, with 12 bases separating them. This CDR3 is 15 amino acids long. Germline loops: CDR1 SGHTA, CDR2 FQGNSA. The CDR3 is CASSFNGGGGNTIYF. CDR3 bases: TGTGCCAGCAGCTTTAATGGTGGGGGTGGAAACACCATATATTTT.

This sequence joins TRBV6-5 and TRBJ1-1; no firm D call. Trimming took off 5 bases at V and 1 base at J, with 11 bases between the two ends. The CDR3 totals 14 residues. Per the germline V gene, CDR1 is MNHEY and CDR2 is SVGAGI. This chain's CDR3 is CASSLRRTNTEAFF. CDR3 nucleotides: TGTGCCAGCAGTCTCCGCAGGACGAACACTGAAGCTTTCTTT.

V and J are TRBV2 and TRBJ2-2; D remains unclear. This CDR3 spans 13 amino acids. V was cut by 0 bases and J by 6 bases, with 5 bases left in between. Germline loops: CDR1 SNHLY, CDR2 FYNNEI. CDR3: CASSEADAGELFF. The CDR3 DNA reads TGTGCCAGCAGTGAAGCGGATGCCGGGGAGCTGTTTTTT.

The CDR3 coding sequence is TGTGCCAGCAGCCCTAGGCCTGGACAGGGGGCTGTTGGGGCCAACGTCCTGACTTTC. It codes for CASSPRPGQGAVGANVLTF. The chain combines TRBV7-2 with TRBJ2-6; 11 nucleotides align to TRBD1. The V segment lost 5 bases and the J segment 3 bases; nucleotides outside the gene matches: 12. CDR3 size: 19 residues. CDR1 and CDR2 from the germline V gene are SGHTA and FQGNSA.

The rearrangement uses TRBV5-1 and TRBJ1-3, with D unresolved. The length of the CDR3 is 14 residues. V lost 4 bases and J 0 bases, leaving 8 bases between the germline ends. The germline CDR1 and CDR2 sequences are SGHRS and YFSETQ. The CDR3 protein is CASSPTTSGNTIYF. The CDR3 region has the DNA TGCGCCAGCAGCCCAACCACCTCTGGAAACACCATATATTTT.

CDR3 in amino acids: CASSQGREGGAEAFF. In DNA form, the CDR3 reads TGCGCCAGCAGCCAAGGGCGGGAGGGAGGTGCTGAAGCTTTCTTT. The chain links TRBV4-3 to TRBJ1-1; D remains unclear. V gave up 1 base and J gave up 6 bases, with 15 bases separating them. This CDR3 has 15 amino acids. In germline, CDR1 is LGHNA, CDR2 YSLEER.

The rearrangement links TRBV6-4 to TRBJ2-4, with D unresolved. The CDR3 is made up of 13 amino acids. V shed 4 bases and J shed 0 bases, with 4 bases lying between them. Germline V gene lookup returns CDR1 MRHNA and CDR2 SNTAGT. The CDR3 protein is CASSGPAKNIQYF. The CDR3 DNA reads TGTGCCAGCAGTGGTCCAGCCAAAAACATTCAGTACTTC.

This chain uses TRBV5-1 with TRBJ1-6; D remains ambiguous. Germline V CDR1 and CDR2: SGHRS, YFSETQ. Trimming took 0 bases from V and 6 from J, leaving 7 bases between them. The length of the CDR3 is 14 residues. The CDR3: CASSLDVGNSPLHF. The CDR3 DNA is TGCGCCAGCAGCTTGGACGTGGGTAATTCACCCCTCCACTTT.

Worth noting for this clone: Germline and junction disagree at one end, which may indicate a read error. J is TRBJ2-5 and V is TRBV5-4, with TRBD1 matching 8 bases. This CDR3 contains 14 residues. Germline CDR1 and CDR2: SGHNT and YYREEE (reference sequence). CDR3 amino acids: CASSSPKDRAAHYF. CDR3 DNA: TGTGCCAGCAGCTCTCCCAAGGACAGGGCCGCCCATTACTTC.

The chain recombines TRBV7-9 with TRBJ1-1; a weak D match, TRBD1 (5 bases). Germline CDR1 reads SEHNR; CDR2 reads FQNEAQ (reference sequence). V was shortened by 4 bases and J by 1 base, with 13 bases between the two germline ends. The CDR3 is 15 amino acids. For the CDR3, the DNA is TGTGCCAGCAGCTCTTACGGGGCGACGAACACTGAAGCTTTCTTT. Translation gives CASSSYGATNTEAFF.

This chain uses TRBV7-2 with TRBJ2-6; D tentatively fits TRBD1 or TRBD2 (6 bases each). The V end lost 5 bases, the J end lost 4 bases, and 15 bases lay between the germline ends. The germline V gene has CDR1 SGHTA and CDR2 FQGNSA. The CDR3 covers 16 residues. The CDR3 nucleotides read TGTGCCAGCAGCACCAGAAGGGGGGCCGGGGCCAACGTCCTGACTTTC. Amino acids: CASSTRRGAGANVLTF.

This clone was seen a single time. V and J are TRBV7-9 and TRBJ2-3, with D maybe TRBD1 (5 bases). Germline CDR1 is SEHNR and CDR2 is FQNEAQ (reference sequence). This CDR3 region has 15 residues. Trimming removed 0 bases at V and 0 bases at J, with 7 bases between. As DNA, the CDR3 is TGTGCCAGCAGCTTAGCCAGGGTTAGCACAGATACGCAGTATTTT. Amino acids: CASSLARVSTDTQYF.

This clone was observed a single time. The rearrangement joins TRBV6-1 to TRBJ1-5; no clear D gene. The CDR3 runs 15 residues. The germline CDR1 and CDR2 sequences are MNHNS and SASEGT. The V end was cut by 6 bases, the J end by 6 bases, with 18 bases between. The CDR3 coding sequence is TGTGCCAGCAGGGCCCAAGGGTATTGGCGTCAGCCCCAGCATTTT. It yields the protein CASRAQGYWRQPQHF.

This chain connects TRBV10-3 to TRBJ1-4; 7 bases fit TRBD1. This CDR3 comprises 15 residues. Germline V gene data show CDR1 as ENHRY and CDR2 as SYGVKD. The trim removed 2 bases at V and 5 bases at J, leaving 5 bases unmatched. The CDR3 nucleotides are TGTGCCATCAGTGAGGGGACAGTTCTCAATGAAAAACTGTTTTTT. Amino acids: CAISEGTVLNEKLFF.

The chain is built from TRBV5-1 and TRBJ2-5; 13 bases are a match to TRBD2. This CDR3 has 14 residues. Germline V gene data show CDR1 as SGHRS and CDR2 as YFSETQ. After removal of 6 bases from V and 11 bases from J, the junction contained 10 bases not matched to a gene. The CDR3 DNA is TGCGCCAGCACCCCCGGGACTAGCGGGATGGAGCAGTACTTC. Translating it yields CASTPGTSGMEQYF.

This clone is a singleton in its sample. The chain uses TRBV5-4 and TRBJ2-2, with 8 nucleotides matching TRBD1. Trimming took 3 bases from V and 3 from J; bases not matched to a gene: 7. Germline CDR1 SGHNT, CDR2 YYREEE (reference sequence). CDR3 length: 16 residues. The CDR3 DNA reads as TGTGCCAGCAGCTCACGACAGGGGTTGGACACCGGGGAGCTGTTTTTT. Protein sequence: CASSSRQGLDTGELFF.

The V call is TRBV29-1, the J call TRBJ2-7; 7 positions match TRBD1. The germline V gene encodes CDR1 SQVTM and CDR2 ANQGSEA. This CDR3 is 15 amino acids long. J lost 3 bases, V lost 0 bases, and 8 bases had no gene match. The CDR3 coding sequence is TGCAGCGTTGAAGAGAGGGCAGGGGGTAACTACGAGCAGTACTTC. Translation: CSVEERAGGNYEQYF.

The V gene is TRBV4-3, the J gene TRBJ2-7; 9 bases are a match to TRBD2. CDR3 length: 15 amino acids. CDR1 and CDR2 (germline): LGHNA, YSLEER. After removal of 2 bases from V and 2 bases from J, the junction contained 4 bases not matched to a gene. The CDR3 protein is CASSQYLAGTYEQYF. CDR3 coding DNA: TGCGCCAGCAGCCAATATCTAGCGGGAACCTACGAGCAGTACTTC.

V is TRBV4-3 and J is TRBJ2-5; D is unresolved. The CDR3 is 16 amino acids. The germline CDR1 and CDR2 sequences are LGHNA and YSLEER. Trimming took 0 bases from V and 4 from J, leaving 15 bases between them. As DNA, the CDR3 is TGCGCCAGCAGCCAAGATCGAGGAAACAGAGGAGAGACCCAGTACTTC. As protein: CASSQDRGNRGETQYF.

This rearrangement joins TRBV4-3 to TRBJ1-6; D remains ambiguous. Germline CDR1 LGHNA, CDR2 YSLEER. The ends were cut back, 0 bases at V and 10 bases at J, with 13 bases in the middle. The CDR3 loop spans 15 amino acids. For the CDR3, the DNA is TGCGCCAGCAGCCAAGAATGGACTTATATATCACCCCTCCACTTT. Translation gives CASSQEWTYISPLHF.